What follows is one T cell receptor (beta chain) and its context. The repertoire was sequenced with immunoSEQ multiplex PCR; TCRdb's copy has only in-frame clones and lacks some. The sample holds about 2.4 million clones, 93% seen once. These data come from a study of shared clonotypes between healthy human individuals. This CDR3 has 15 amino acids. Per germline, CDR1 MNHNS and CDR2 SASEGT. Trimming cost V 8 bases and J 6 bases, with 20 bases left between them. The receptor comes from a young man in good health. Some clones in this sample may be carry-over from other donors' samples. Sequencing was performed on naive CD4+ T cells from PBMCs. The subset: CD45RA+ positively selected. The chain couples TRBV6-1 to TRBJ2-1; D might be TRBD2 (6 bases). In nucleotides, the CDR3 is TGTGCCAGCTTCTTGGGCGGGGAGTACGGCAATGAGCAGTTCTTC. Translation: CASFLGGEYGNEQFF.